The rows below give T cell receptor beta chains drawn from one sample of a study of cytomegalovirus exposure and HLA in healthy donors. Sequencing was performed with immunoSEQ multiplex PCR; in TCRdb, only in-frame clones are kept and a portion is missing. The table lists some 120,000 clones, about four fifths of them singletons. Specimen: PBMCs. The receptor source for this set is a male donor in good health and CMV-seropositive. The CDR3 runs from the conserved cysteine through the conserved F or W. The D gene is left open where the match is weak. Size values are once, few and many counts, or a class for expanded clones, and some rows have none.

j_gene | v_gene | abundance | d_gene | CDR3aa | CDR3nt
TRBJ2-7 | TRBV27 | . | TRBD2 | CASSIGGDEQYF | TGTGCCAGCAGCATCGGGGGGGACGAGCAGTACTTC
TRBJ1-1 | TRBV21-1 | . | . | CASNPDTWEAFF | TGTGCCAGCAACCCGGACACATGGGAAGCTTTCTTT
TRBJ2-2 | TRBV4-2 | . | TRBD2 | CASSQLSGTNTGELFF | TGTGCCAGCAGCCAACTTAGCGGGACTAACACCGGGGAGCTGTTTTTT
TRBJ1-1 | TRBV19 | . | . | CASSMAVNTEAFF | TGTGCCAGTAGTATGGCGGTGAACACTGAAGCTTTCTTT
TRBJ2-7 | TRBV29-1 | . | . | CSVGRHLGYEQYF | TGCAGCGTTGGCAGACATTTGGGCTACGAGCAGTACTTC
TRBJ2-7 | TRBV6-1 | . | . | CASSEWVQGNSYEQYF | TGTGCCAGCAGTGAATGGGTACAGGGTAACTCCTACGAGCAGTACTTC
TRBJ2-1 | TRBV5-8 | . | TRBD2 | CASSPLAGINEQFF | TGTGCCAGCAGCCCCCTAGCGGGTATCAATGAGCAGTTCTTC
TRBJ2-2 | TRBV7-8 | once | TRBD1 | CASMGTATGELFF | TGTGCCAGCATGGGGACAGCCACCGGGGAGCTGTTTTTT
TRBJ2-7 | TRBV29-1 | . | . | CSTASGTPVYEQYF | TGCAGCACCGCTTCCGGGACACCAGTTTACGAGCAGTACTTC
TRBJ2-7 | TRBV27 | . | . | CASSFLEAATYEQYF | TGTGCCAGCAGCTTCTTGGAGGCGGCTACCTACGAGCAGTACTTC
TRBJ1-2 | TRBV28 | . | . | CASSFGINYGYTF | TGTGCCAGCAGCTTCGGGATTAACTATGGCTACACCTTC